This T cell receptor (beta chain) came from a study of OX40 agonist ivuxolimab in advanced cancers. Study context: As their treatment, patients were administered ivuxolimab, an agonistic anti-OX40 (CD134) antibody.

Sequenced by immunoSEQ multiplex PCR; TCRdb stores in-frame clones only, minus some. The data show about 59,000 clones, with 85% to 90% seen just once and 0.37% held by the top ten. This CDR3 is 16 amino acids long. V shed 3 bases and J 3 bases; nucleotides not matched to a gene: 11. Germline V gene lookup returns CDR1 KGHSH and CDR2 LQKENI. Findings of the study overall: The authors did not determine the antigen specificity of the expanded peripheral T cells.

Remarks on this clone: Its cognate antigen is unknown.

This sequence joins TRBV18 and TRBJ2-7; TRBD1 agrees at 7 bases. The clonotype originates from an adult with an advanced solid tumor such as melanoma, head and neck, liver or kidney cancer. The source material was CD4+ or CD8+ T cells sorted from blood, sampled in a trial of the OX40 agonist ivuxolimab. CDR3 coding DNA: TGTGCCAGCTCACCCCAAAGAATCCGGGACAGCTACGAGCAGTACTTC. Amino acids: CASSPQRIRDSYEQYF.